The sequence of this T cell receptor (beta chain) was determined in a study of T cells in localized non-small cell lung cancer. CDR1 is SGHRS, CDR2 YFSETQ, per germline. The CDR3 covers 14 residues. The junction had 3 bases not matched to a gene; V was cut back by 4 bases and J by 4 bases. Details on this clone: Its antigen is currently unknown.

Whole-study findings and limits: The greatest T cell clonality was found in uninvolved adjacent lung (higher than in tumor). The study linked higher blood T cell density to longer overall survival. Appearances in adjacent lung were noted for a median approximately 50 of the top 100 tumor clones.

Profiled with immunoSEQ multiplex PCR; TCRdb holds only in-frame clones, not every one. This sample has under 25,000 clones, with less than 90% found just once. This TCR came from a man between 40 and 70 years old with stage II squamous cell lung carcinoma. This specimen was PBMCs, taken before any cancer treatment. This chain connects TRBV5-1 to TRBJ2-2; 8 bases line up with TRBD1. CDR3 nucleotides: TGCGCCAGCAGCGGTGGACAGGGCACCGGGGAGCTGTTTTTT. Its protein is CASSGGQGTGELFF.